This passage covers 24 T cell receptor beta chains from one sample sequenced in a study of PD-1 blockade in classical Hodgkin lymphoma. Assay: immunoSEQ multiplex PCR; the TCRdb copy retains only in-frame clones and omits some. The table shows roughly 94,000 clones, with under 95% occurring only once. Time point noted: cycle 4 day 1 (C4D1), after 5 to 7 weeks of nivolumab. After autologous stem cell transplantation all patients relapsed, and prior brentuximab vedotin exposure differed between cohorts. The sequenced sample was peripheral blood mononuclear cells (PBMCs), obtained before the fourth cycle of nivolumab. All receptors come from a human donor with classical Hodgkin lymphoma.

The V gene is TRBV10-3, the J gene TRBJ2-1, with 10 positions matching TRBD2. Germline assignment: CDR1 ENHRY and CDR2 SYGVKD. V lost 7 bases and J lost 9; bases outside the gene matches: 6. The CDR3 runs 13 residues. The CDR3 DNA sequence: TGTGCCATCAACGCGCTAGCGGGAGCTGAGCAGTTCTTC. This gives the protein CAINALAGAEQFF.

The rearrangement joins TRBV28 to TRBJ1-1, with 8 bases aligning to TRBD1. Losses at the gene ends were 3 bases for V and 3 bases for J; bases not matched to a gene: 3. The V gene's germline CDR1 is MDHEN and CDR2 SYDVKM. The CDR3 is 14 residues long. CDR3 nucleotides: TGTGCCAGCAGTTTTCTGGACAGGGACACTGAAGCTTTCTTT. Translating gives CASSFLDRDTEAFF. Full variable domain (missing parts from reference TRBV28 and TRBJ1-1): DVKVTQSSRYLVKRTGEKVFLECVQDMDHENMFWYRQDPGLGLRLIYFSYDVKMKEKGDIPEGYSVSREKKERFSLILESASTNQTSMYLCASSFLDRDTEAFFGQGTRLTVV.

The table lists this clone with a count of one. The rearrangement uses TRBV11-2 and TRBJ1-2; 9 bases agree with TRBD1. J lost 8 bases, V lost 5 bases, and 12 bases had no gene match. From germline, CDR1 is SGHAT and CDR2 FQNNGV. The CDR3 runs to 15 residues. In DNA form, the CDR3 reads TGTGCCAGCAGCGCAACAGGGGGCGAAGGACAAGGCTACACCTTC. Translation: CASSATGGEGQGYTF.

The chain couples TRBV27 to TRBJ2-3; TRBD1 is a possible D gene (6 bases). The CDR3 extends over 14 amino acids. V was pared by 8 bases and J by 0 bases, with 12 bases between. Germline-derived CDR1 and CDR2 are MNHEY and SMNVEV (reference sequence). This CDR3 reads CASRGRGSTDTQYF. The CDR3, as DNA: TGTGCCAGCCGGGGCAGGGGTAGCACAGATACGCAGTATTTT.

The chain joins TRBV2 to TRBJ2-4; D is undetermined. Per germline, CDR1 SNHLY and CDR2 FYNNEI. V dropped 7 bases and J dropped 6 bases, with 13 bases sitting between them. This CDR3 comprises 13 residues. This chain's CDR3 is CASTTGDLNIQYF. In nucleotides, the CDR3 is TGTGCCAGCACTACGGGCGATTTAAACATTCAGTACTTC.

This sequence joins TRBV5-1 and TRBJ1-1; 8 bases are shared with TRBD1. Losses at the gene ends were 8 bases for V and 4 bases for J; bases not matched to a gene: 13. This CDR3 contains 15 residues. Germline CDR1 reads SGHRS; CDR2 reads YFSETQ. Here the CDR3 reads CASQTAGGAGTEAFF. For the CDR3, the DNA is TGCGCCAGTCAGACTGCAGGGGGCGCAGGCACTGAAGCTTTCTTT. The complete variable domain, with remaining parts taken from reference TRBV5-1 and TRBJ1-1, reads KAGVTQTPRYLIKTRGQQVTLSCSPISGHRSVSWYQQTPGQGLQFLFEYFSETQRNKGNFPGRFSGRQFSNSRSEMNVSTLELGDSALYLCASQTAGGAGTEAFFGQGTRLTVV.

The chain links TRBV28 to TRBJ1-3; 9 positions agree with TRBD1. The J segment lost 4 bases and the V segment lost 5 bases, leaving 6 bases of the junction unmatched. Germline CDR1 reads MDHEN; CDR2 reads SYDVKM. The CDR3 covers 15 residues. The CDR3 DNA follows: TGTGCCAGCAGTACTCCGGGACAGGGCGGAAACACCATATATTTT. Protein product: CASSTPGQGGNTIYF.

This clone occurred a few times. This chain uses TRBV30 with TRBJ1-1; D gene ambiguous. This CDR3 contains 13 residues. The germline V and J ends were trimmed by 3 bases and 4 bases, with 12 bases remaining between them. Germline V CDR1 and CDR2: GTSNPN, SVGIG (reference sequence). DNA for the CDR3: TGTGCCTGGAGCCGCAACGTGGGCACTGAAGCTTTCTTT. Translation: CAWSRNVGTEAFF.

The chain combines TRBV10-3 with TRBJ1-1, with D possibly matching TRBD1 (6 bases). V dropped 4 bases and J dropped 5 bases, with 14 bases sitting between them. The CDR3 extends over 14 amino acids. CDR1 and CDR2 from the germline V gene are ENHRY and SYGVKD. DNA of the CDR3: TGTGCCATCAGTGGACAGGAAACCCTGACTGAAGCTTTCTTT. It translates to CAISGQETLTEAFF.

The chain combines TRBV6-5 with TRBJ2-7; TRBD2 matches at 8 bases. CDR1 is MNHEY, CDR2 SVGAGI, per germline. V lost 5 bases and J lost 3; bases outside the gene matches: 9. This CDR3 contains 15 residues. CDR3 nucleotides: TGTGCCAGCAGTACCGGGACTAGTAGTATCTACGAGCAGTACTTC. It encodes CASSTGTSSIYEQYF.

V usage is TRBV27 and J usage is TRBJ2-2; D may be TRBD1 or TRBD2 (5 bases each). With 6 bases removed from V and 1 base from J, the gap between germline ends came to 12 bases. Germline V gene sequence: CDR1 MNHEY, CDR2 SMNVEV (reference sequence). The CDR3 is 15 amino acids. The CDR3 region has the DNA TGTGCCAGCAGAGCCGGGGCTTGGAACACCGGGGAGCTGTTTTTT. Translation: CASRAGAWNTGELFF.

The chain uses TRBV12-1 and TRBJ2-7. TRBV12-1 is listed as a pseudogene. This CDR3 has 15 residues. CDR3 amino acids: CASSFCDRVGSEQYF. CDR3 in DNA: TGTGCCAGCAGCTTTTGTGACCGGGTGGGAAGCGAGCAGTACTTC.

The genes are TRBV30 and TRBJ1-1; TRBD1 agrees at 7 bases. The CDR3 consists of 15 residues. After removal of 2 bases from V and 8 bases from J, the junction contained 14 bases not matched to a gene. Germline V gives CDR1 GTSNPN, CDR2 SVGIG (reference sequence). This CDR3 is CAWSTRTGLSGEAFF. CDR3 bases: TGTGCCTGGAGTACCCGGACAGGCCTCTCGGGGGAAGCTTTCTTT.

The chain recombines TRBV5-8 with TRBJ2-3; 12 nucleotides align to TRBD2. CDR3 length: 16 residues. Germline-derived CDR1 and CDR2 are SGHTS and YDEGEE. V shed 3 bases and J 2 bases; nucleotides not matched to a gene: 4. The chain's CDR3 is CASSSGLAGNTDTQYF. The CDR3 region has the DNA TGTGCCAGCAGCTCGGGACTAGCGGGTAACACAGATACGCAGTATTTT. Supplemented by reference TRBV5-8 and TRBJ2-3, the full variable domain reads EAGVTQSPTHLIKTRGQQATLRCSPISGHTSVYWYQQALGLGLQFLLWYDEGEERNRGNFPPRFSGRQFPNYSSELNVNALELEDSALYLCASSSGLAGNTDTQYFGPGTRLTVL.

A few counts support this clone. This sequence joins TRBV10-3 and TRBJ2-4; maybe TRBD2 (7 bases). The CDR3 consists of 13 residues. Germline-derived CDR1 and CDR2 are ENHRY and SYGVKD. The ends were cut back, 10 bases at V and 9 bases at J, with 19 bases in the middle. DNA for the CDR3: TGTGCCACCCTTGGTCGGGGGGACACCATTCAGTACTTC. This gives the protein CATLGRGDTIQYF.

This chain uses TRBV5-6 with TRBJ2-7; a possible D gene is TRBD2 (6 bases). Trimming left V 4 bases short and J 6 bases short, with 20 bases between. The CDR3 is 15 residues long. From germline, CDR1 is SGHDT and CDR2 YYEEEE. CDR3 sequence (DNA): TGTGCCAGCAGCCCCCTAGCGAAGTTTAATCCCGAGCAGTACTTC. Translation gives CASSPLAKFNPEQYF.

This chain connects TRBV7-6 to TRBJ1-5, with no clear D. V lost 1 base, J lost 0 bases, and 4 bases lay in between. Germline loops: CDR1 SGHVS, CDR2 FNYEAQ. The length of the CDR3 is 14 residues. The CDR3 bases are TGTGCCAGCAGCTTAGACAGTAGCAATCAGCCCCAGCATTTT. Translation: CASSLDSSNQPQHF.

The chain carries TRBV4-1 and TRBJ2-2; no clear D. Deletions cut 4 bases from V and 6 bases from J, with 9 bases between. This CDR3 has 13 residues. Germline CDR1 MGHRA, CDR2 YSYEKL. The DNA of the CDR3 is TGCGCCAGCAGCCGGGCCTTCGCCGGGGAGCTGTTTTTT. This codes for CASSRAFAGELFF.

The V call is TRBV11-3, the J call TRBJ1-2; tentatively, D is TRBD1 (5 bases). CDR3 length equals 12 residues. Germline V gives CDR1 SGHNT, CDR2 YENEEA. Trimming cost V 5 bases and J 5 bases, with 9 bases left between them. For the CDR3, the DNA is TGTGCCAGCAGCCGGGGCTCGTATGGCTACACCTTC. It translates to CASSRGSYGYTF.

The J gene is TRBJ1-1, the V gene TRBV6-1; D remains ambiguous. Trimming stripped 3 bases from V and 5 bases from J, with 13 bases between. This CDR3 is 14 amino acids long. From germline, CDR1 is MNHNS and CDR2 SASEGT. CDR3 residues: CASSEPTWRTEAFF. For the CDR3, the DNA is TGTGCCAGCAGTGAGCCGACATGGAGAACTGAAGCTTTCTTT.

V gene TRBV19 combines with J gene TRBJ2-7; 10 positions match TRBD1. The CDR3 loop spans 14 amino acids. J gave up 5 bases and V 6 bases, and 7 bases lay outside the gene matches. CDR1 is LNHDA and CDR2 is SQIVND in the germline V gene (reference sequence). The DNA of the CDR3 is TGTGCCAGTAGGGGGACAGGGGTAGCGAACGAGCAGTACTTC. Its protein is CASRGTGVANEQYF.

This rearrangement joins TRBV20-1 to TRBJ1-1; D not certain. Germline V gene sequence: CDR1 DFQATT, CDR2 SNEGSKA (reference sequence). V was clipped by 1 base and J by 6 bases, with 6 bases between them. The CDR3 consists of 11 residues. The CDR3 sequence is CSARGVAEAFF. DNA of the CDR3: TGCAGTGCTAGAGGGGTCGCTGAAGCTTTCTTT.

This chain connects TRBV11-2 to TRBJ2-3, with D unresolved. The V end was cut by 6 bases, the J end by 0 bases, with 4 bases between. CDR3 length equals 12 residues. Germline V gene sequence: CDR1 SGHAT, CDR2 FQNNGV. CDR3 DNA sequence: TGTGCCAGCAGGGCTAGCACAGATACGCAGTATTTT. Protein sequence: CASRASTDTQYF.

The genes are TRBV23-1 and TRBJ2-7, with 8 bases matching TRBD1. TRBV23-1 belongs to the ORF category, with a function that is uncertain. The junction had 11 bases not matched to a gene; V was cut back by 2 bases and J by 5 bases. This CDR3 spans 16 amino acids. Here the CDR3 reads CASSQTHWTGNNEQYF. CDR3 in DNA: TGCGCCAGCAGTCAAACCCACTGGACAGGGAATAACGAGCAGTACTTC.